Listed here are 7 T cell receptor beta chains from one sample, sequenced in a study of T cell responses to AZD1222 COVID-19 vaccine (TCRdb year 2021). What the time point label conveys for this sample: about 28 days (+/-7) after the second vaccine dose. The sample's treatment or condition, from its label and the paper: meningococcal conjugate vaccine given as trial control. Library preparation was by the immunoSEQ multiplex PCR assay. The clones in this table, taken by TCRdb from immuneACCESS, are in-frame only. Not every clone is retained; where verified, under half of the shortfall comes from an unresolved V gene, and the cause of the rest is unknown. The table for this sample lists 150,000 to 200,000 clones; roughly nine tenths of them were counted only once. The ten top clones hold 3.6% of the sample. The sample was peripheral blood, taken 28 days after the second dose of the MenACWY control vaccine. These TCRs come from an adult who received the MenACWY meningococcal vaccine as a control.

The chain has TRBV5-1 and TRBJ2-2; tentatively, D is TRBD1 (6 bases). The CDR3 runs to 14 residues. V was shortened by 0 bases and J by 5 bases, with 8 bases between the two germline ends. CDR1 is SGHRS and CDR2 is YFSETQ in the germline V gene. This CDR3 is CASSLDRETGELFF. DNA for the CDR3: TGCGCCAGCAGCTTGGACAGGGAGACCGGGGAGCTGTTTTTT.

This clone was seen a few times. The V and J genes are TRBV5-6 and TRBJ1-5; maybe TRBD1 (5 bases). CDR1 and CDR2 from the germline V gene are SGHDT and YYEEEE. V was trimmed by 2 bases and J by 7 bases, leaving 13 bases between them. This CDR3 is 14 amino acids long. CDR3 DNA sequence: TGTGCCAGCAGCTTCAATGGGGCGGGACAGCCCCAGCATTTT. This translates into CASSFNGAGQPQHF.

The rearrangement uses TRBV7-3 and TRBJ1-5; no clear D. Trimming removed 5 bases at V and 8 bases at J, with 13 bases between. The CDR3 length is 13 residues. The germline V gene encodes CDR1 SGHTA and CDR2 FQGTGA. CDR3 loop: CASSRFPREPQHF. The CDR3 DNA follows: TGTGCCAGCAGCCGGTTCCCGCGGGAGCCCCAGCATTTT.

The genes are TRBV2 and TRBJ2-2, with 10 nucleotides matching TRBD1. Germline values: CDR1 SNHLY, CDR2 FYNNEI. The junction had 8 bases not matched to a gene; V was cut back by 4 bases and J by 6 bases. The CDR3 loop spans 16 amino acids. CDR3 coding DNA: TGTGCCAGCAGTGTGTTCGAGACAGGGGGCGCCGGGGAGCTGTTTTTT. It is translated as CASSVFETGGAGELFF. The full variable domain, rest sourced from reference TRBV2 and TRBJ2-2, is EPEVTQTPSHQVTQMGQEVILRCVPISNHLYFYWYRQILGQKVEFLVSFYNNEISEKSEIFDDQFSVERPDGSNFTLKIRSTKLEDSAMYFCASSVFETGGAGELFFGEGSRLTVL.

CDR3 coding DNA: TGTGCCAGCTCACCTCTGGGACATGGTAGTAATGAGCAGTTCTTC. Amino acid sequence: CASSPLGHGSNEQFF. The chain is built from TRBV18 and TRBJ2-1; weak D call: TRBD1 (6 bases). From germline, CDR1 is KGHSH and CDR2 LQKENI. There are 15 residues in the CDR3. V dropped 3 bases and J dropped 7 bases, with 16 bases sitting between them.

This sequence joins TRBV10-3 and TRBJ2-2, with D possibly matching TRBD2 (6 bases). V lost 6 bases, J lost 3 bases, and 11 bases lay in between. Per the germline V gene, CDR1 is ENHRY and CDR2 is SYGVKD. This CDR3 region has 14 residues. The CDR3 nucleotides read TGTGCCATCAGAGGGACTGCCGACACCGGGGAGCTGTTTTTT. Translated: CAIRGTADTGELFF.

The rearrangement joins TRBV28 to TRBJ1-2, with D tentatively TRBD1 (5 bases). V was shortened by 6 bases and J by 6 bases, with 23 bases between the two germline ends. This CDR3 contains 16 residues. Per the germline V gene, CDR1 is MDHEN and CDR2 is SYDVKM. The CDR3 reads CASSYFPSGPLDGYTF. The CDR3 region has the DNA TGTGCCAGCAGCTATTTCCCGTCAGGGCCCCTGGATGGCTACACCTTC.